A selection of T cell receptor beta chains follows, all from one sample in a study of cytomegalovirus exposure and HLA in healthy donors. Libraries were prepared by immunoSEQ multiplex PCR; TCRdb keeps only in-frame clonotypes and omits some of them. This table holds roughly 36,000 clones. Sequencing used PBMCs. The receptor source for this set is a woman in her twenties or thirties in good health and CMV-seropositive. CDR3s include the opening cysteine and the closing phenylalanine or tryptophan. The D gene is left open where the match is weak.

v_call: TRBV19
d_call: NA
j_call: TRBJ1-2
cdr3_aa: CASSPRMADSRSLRNYGYTF
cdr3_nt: TGTGCCAGTAGTCCGCGGATGGCGGACAGCCGATCCCTGAGGAACTATGGCTACACCTTC

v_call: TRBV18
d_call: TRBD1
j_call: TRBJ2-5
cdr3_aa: CASSAPGTAQETQYF
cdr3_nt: TGTGCCAGCTCAGCTCCCGGGACAGCCCAAGAGACCCAGTACTTC

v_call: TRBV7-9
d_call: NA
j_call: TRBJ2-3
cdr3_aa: CASSLVGRDTDTQYF
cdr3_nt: TGTGCCAGCAGCTTAGTCGGGCGGGACACAGATACGCAGTATTTT

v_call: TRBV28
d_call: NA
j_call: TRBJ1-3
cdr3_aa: CASSPGTSSGNTIYF
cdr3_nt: TGTGCCAGCAGTCCAGGGACAAGCTCTGGAAACACCATATATTTT

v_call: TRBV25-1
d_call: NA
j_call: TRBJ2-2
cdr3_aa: CASLGGGSNTGELFF
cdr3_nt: TGTGCCAGTCTTGGGGGGGGCTCAAACACCGGGGAGCTGTTTTTT

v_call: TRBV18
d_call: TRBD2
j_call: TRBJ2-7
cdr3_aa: CASSQRLAGGLSYEQYF
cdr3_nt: TGTGCCAGCTCACAGAGACTAGCGGGGGGGTTATCCTACGAGCAGTACTTC

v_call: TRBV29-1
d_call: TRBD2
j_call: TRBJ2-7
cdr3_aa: CSVDFGGSSYEQYF
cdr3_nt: TGCAGCGTTGATTTCGGGGGGTCCTCCTACGAGCAGTACTTC

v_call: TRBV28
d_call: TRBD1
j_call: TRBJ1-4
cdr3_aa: CASSTGVTNEKLFF
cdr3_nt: TGTGCCAGCAGCACAGGGGTAACTAATGAAAAACTGTTTTTT

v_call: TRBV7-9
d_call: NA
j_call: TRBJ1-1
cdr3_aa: CASSPPTEDEAFF
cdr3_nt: TGTGCCAGCAGCCCACCCACGGAGGATGAAGCTTTCTTT

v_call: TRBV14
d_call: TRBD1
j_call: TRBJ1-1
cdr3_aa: CASSQAGTGHLNTEAFF
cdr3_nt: TGTGCCAGCAGCCAAGCCGGGACAGGGCATCTGAACACTGAAGCTTTCTTT

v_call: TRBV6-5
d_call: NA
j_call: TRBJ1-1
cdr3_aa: CASSQRTAMNTEAFF
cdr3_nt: TGTGCCAGCAGTCAAAGGACAGCCATGAACACTGAAGCTTTCTTT

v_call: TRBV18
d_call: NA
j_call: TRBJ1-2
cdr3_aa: CASSGGRGGLYGYTF
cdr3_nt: TGTGCCAGCTCAGGTGGACGGGGGGGATTATATGGCTACACCTTC

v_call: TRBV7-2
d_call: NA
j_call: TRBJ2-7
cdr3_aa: CASSFKGGGPISYEQYF
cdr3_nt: TGTGCCAGCAGCTTTAAGGGCGGGGGCCCCATCTCCTACGAGCAGTACTTC

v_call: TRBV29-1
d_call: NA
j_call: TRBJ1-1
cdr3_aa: CRARRDPNTEAFF
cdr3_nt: TGCAGGGCGCGGCGGGACCCGAACACTGAAGCTTTCTTT

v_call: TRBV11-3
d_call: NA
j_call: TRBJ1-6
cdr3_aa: CASSLISDSPLHF
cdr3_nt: TGTGCCAGCAGCTTAATTAGTGATTCACCCCTCCACTTT

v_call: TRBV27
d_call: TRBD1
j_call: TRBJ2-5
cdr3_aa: CASSSSTGRETQYF
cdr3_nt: TGTGCCAGCAGTTCCTCGACAGGGCGGGAGACCCAGTACTTC

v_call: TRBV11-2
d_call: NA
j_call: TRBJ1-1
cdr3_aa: CASSLDSAGYTEAFF
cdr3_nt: TGTGCCAGCAGCTTAGATTCGGCGGGGTACACTGAAGCTTTCTTT

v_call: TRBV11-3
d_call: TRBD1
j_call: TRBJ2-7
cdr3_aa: CASSRDRGYEQYF
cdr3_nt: TGTGCCAGCAGCCGGGACAGGGGGTACGAGCAGTACTTC